The rows below give T cell receptor beta chains drawn from one sample of a study of vaccination and CD4 T cells after COVID-19. These receptors' antigens are unknown. TCRdb recomputed calls from the PCR reads with MiXCR, one row per CDR3 protein. Of 20,000 or so distinct CDR3 sequences listed, 40% to 60% are singletons. The sample here was CD4+ T cells from blood, cultured in vitro, taken before SARS-CoV-2 vaccination. The receptors were gathered from a human donor who had recovered from COVID-19. CDR3s include the opening cysteine and the closing phenylalanine or tryptophan. A D gene is named only where the DNA matches it firmly. Clone sizes are given selectively: once, few, many, or a class where the clone is expanded.

d_call: -; j_call: TRBJ2-1; clone_size: -; v_call: TRBV5-6; cdr3_nt: TGTGCCAGCAGCTTGGGTAGGGTGAGTGAGCAGTTCTTC; cdr3_aa: CASSLGRVSEQFF
d_call: TRBD2; j_call: TRBJ2-3; clone_size: -; v_call: TRBV11-3; cdr3_nt: TGTGCCAGCAGCATGGGGACTAGCGGGAGGACAGATACGCAGTATTTT; cdr3_aa: CASSMGTSGRTDTQYF
d_call: -; j_call: TRBJ2-2; clone_size: -; v_call: TRBV24-1; cdr3_nt: TGTGCCACCAGTGATCCAAACGTCGTCACCGGGGAGCTGTTTTTT; cdr3_aa: CATSDPNVVTGELFF
d_call: -; j_call: TRBJ1-2; clone_size: few; v_call: TRBV7-9; cdr3_nt: TGTGCCAGCAGCTTAGGGTTCGTGGCACCTTACACCTTC; cdr3_aa: CASSLGFVAPYTF
d_call: -; j_call: TRBJ2-7; clone_size: few; v_call: TRBV15; cdr3_nt: TGTGCCACCAGCAGAGACCCCAAGGGCGCCTCCTACGAGCAGTACTTC; cdr3_aa: CATSRDPKGASYEQYF
d_call: -; j_call: TRBJ2-5; clone_size: -; v_call: TRBV19; cdr3_nt: TGTGCCAGTAGTATAGTGGGAAAAGAGACCCAGTACTTC; cdr3_aa: CASSIVGKETQYF
d_call: TRBD2; j_call: TRBJ2-7; clone_size: few; v_call: TRBV20-1; cdr3_nt: TGCAGTGCTAAACTAGCGGCGGCCTACGAGCAGTACTTC; cdr3_aa: CSAKLAAAYEQYF
d_call: TRBD2; j_call: TRBJ2-2; clone_size: -; v_call: TRBV6-2/TRBV6-3; cdr3_nt: TGTGCCAGCACCGATATAGCGGGAGGGCGCACCGGGGAGCTGTTTTTT; cdr3_aa: CASTDIAGGRTGELFF
d_call: -; j_call: TRBJ2-3; clone_size: once; v_call: TRBV20-1; cdr3_nt: TGCAGTGCTAGCATCCTAGCAGAGAAGGGTACGCAGTATTTT; cdr3_aa: CSASILAEKGTQYF
d_call: TRBD2; j_call: TRBJ2-3; clone_size: -; v_call: TRBV7-2; cdr3_nt: TGTGCCAGCAGCTTAGTATCTAGCGGGAGAGGGGAAGGCACAGATACGCAGTATTTT; cdr3_aa: CASSLVSSGRGEGTDTQYF
d_call: TRBD2; j_call: TRBJ2-3; clone_size: -; v_call: TRBV6-1; cdr3_nt: TGTGCCAGCCGGCGGGAGGGTACAGATACGCAGTATTTT; cdr3_aa: CASRREGTDTQYF
d_call: -; j_call: TRBJ2-5; clone_size: few; v_call: TRBV20-1; cdr3_nt: TGCAGTGCTAGAGAGGACGGGTCCGTGCAGACCCAGTACTTC; cdr3_aa: CSAREDGSVQTQYF
d_call: -; j_call: TRBJ2-7; clone_size: -; v_call: TRBV7-9; cdr3_nt: TGTGCCAGCAGCCCCCGGGCCCTCCCGGGTGACGAGCAGTACTTC; cdr3_aa: CASSPRALPGDEQYF
d_call: -; j_call: TRBJ2-1; clone_size: -; v_call: TRBV30; cdr3_nt: TGTGCCTGGAGTGTATGGGGGAGCCCCGATGAGCAGTTCTTC; cdr3_aa: CAWSVWGSPDEQFF
d_call: -; j_call: TRBJ2-3; clone_size: once; v_call: TRBV7-2; cdr3_nt: TGTGCCAGCAGCCGAACGTCCAGCCTAGCTAGCACAGATACGCAGTATTTT; cdr3_aa: CASSRTSSLASTDTQYF
d_call: -; j_call: TRBJ2-5; clone_size: few; v_call: TRBV21-1; cdr3_nt: TGTGCCAGCAGCACGCCTGACAGGGAAGAGACCCAGTACTTC; cdr3_aa: CASSTPDREETQYF
d_call: TRBD1; j_call: TRBJ2-5; clone_size: -; v_call: TRBV11-2; cdr3_nt: TGTGCCAGCAGCTACCGGGACAGGGAAGGCGAGACCCAGTACTTC; cdr3_aa: CASSYRDREGETQYF
d_call: TRBD1; j_call: TRBJ1-2; clone_size: -; v_call: TRBV7-2; cdr3_nt: TGTGCCAGCAGCTTAGGCCAGGACAGGGGGCGTCGCGGCTACACCTTC; cdr3_aa: CASSLGQDRGRRGYTF
d_call: -; j_call: TRBJ1-2; clone_size: -; v_call: TRBV7-2; cdr3_nt: TGTGCCAGCAGCTTAATTAGCGATGGCTACACCTTC; cdr3_aa: CASSLISDGYTF
d_call: -; j_call: TRBJ2-5; clone_size: -; v_call: TRBV2; cdr3_nt: TGTGCCAGCATGTTTAACGGTGCGGAAGAGACCCAGTACTTC; cdr3_aa: CASMFNGAEETQYF
d_call: -; j_call: TRBJ1-5; clone_size: few; v_call: TRBV20-1; cdr3_nt: TGCAGTGCTAGAGGACAGTTCAATCAGCCCCAGCATTTT; cdr3_aa: CSARGQFNQPQHF
d_call: -; j_call: TRBJ2-3; clone_size: -; v_call: TRBV5-4; cdr3_nt: TGTGCCAGCAGCTTAGACTCCCCAGATACGCAGTATTTT; cdr3_aa: CASSLDSPDTQYF
d_call: -; j_call: TRBJ1-5; clone_size: -; v_call: TRBV4-1; cdr3_nt: TGCGCCAGCAGCCAAGTTTCCCTGGGGGGCAATCAGCCCCAGCATTTT; cdr3_aa: CASSQVSLGGNQPQHF
d_call: TRBD1; j_call: TRBJ2-7; clone_size: -; v_call: TRBV28; cdr3_nt: TGTGCCAGCAGTTCATCGGACAGGCCCTACGAGCAGTACTTC; cdr3_aa: CASSSSDRPYEQYF
d_call: -; j_call: TRBJ2-5; clone_size: -; v_call: TRBV20-1; cdr3_nt: TGCAGTGCCGAGGGTGTGGGAGAGACCCAGTACTTC; cdr3_aa: CSAEGVGETQYF
d_call: TRBD2; j_call: TRBJ2-1; clone_size: -; v_call: TRBV7-9; cdr3_nt: TGTGCCAGCAGTTCCAGACGGACCGGGACTAGCGGGCCCAATGAGCAGTTCTTC; cdr3_aa: CASSSRRTGTSGPNEQFF
d_call: -; j_call: TRBJ1-1; clone_size: -; v_call: TRBV30; cdr3_nt: TGTGCCTGGAGTGTACGTCTGGGATTCGTCACTGAAGCTTTCTTT; cdr3_aa: CAWSVRLGFVTEAFF
d_call: -; j_call: TRBJ1-4; clone_size: -; v_call: TRBV19; cdr3_nt: TGTGCCAGTAGTATCCGCAGGCCTGCAACTAATGAAAAACTGTTTTTT; cdr3_aa: CASSIRRPATNEKLFF
d_call: -; j_call: TRBJ2-7; clone_size: -; v_call: TRBV6-1; cdr3_nt: TGTGCCAGCAGTGAACCTCCGGGGGCGCGCCACGAGCAGTACTTC; cdr3_aa: CASSEPPGARHEQYF
d_call: -; j_call: TRBJ2-2; clone_size: -; v_call: TRBV20-1; cdr3_nt: TGCAGTGCTAGAGATTTCTCCGGGGAGCTGTTTTTT; cdr3_aa: CSARDFSGELFF
d_call: TRBD2; j_call: TRBJ2-3; clone_size: -; v_call: TRBV27; cdr3_nt: TGTGCCAGCATCAGCAGTTGGGAGGGAGATACGCAGTATTTT; cdr3_aa: CASISSWEGDTQYF
d_call: TRBD2; j_call: TRBJ2-7; clone_size: -; v_call: TRBV7-9; cdr3_nt: TGTGCCAGCAGCTGGGAGGGACTAAGCTCCTACGAGCAGTACTTC; cdr3_aa: CASSWEGLSSYEQYF
d_call: -; j_call: TRBJ1-1; clone_size: -; v_call: TRBV28; cdr3_nt: TGTGCCAGCAGTCCGACCGGTGGAGGGGAGGACACTGAAGCTTTCTTT; cdr3_aa: CASSPTGGGEDTEAFF
d_call: TRBD2; j_call: TRBJ2-1; clone_size: -; v_call: TRBV7-2; cdr3_nt: TGTGCCAGCAGCTCGCGGACTAGCGGGCCCGAAGATGAGCAGTTCTTC; cdr3_aa: CASSSRTSGPEDEQFF
d_call: -; j_call: TRBJ2-3; clone_size: few; v_call: TRBV24-1; cdr3_nt: TGTGCCACCAGAAATGCCGCTGGGGGAGATACGCAGTATTTT; cdr3_aa: CATRNAAGGDTQYF
d_call: TRBD2; j_call: TRBJ2-5; clone_size: -; v_call: TRBV20-1; cdr3_nt: TGCAGTGCTAGAGATCCCACTAGCGGGAGTAATCCCGAAGGTACCCAGTACTTC; cdr3_aa: CSARDPTSGSNPEGTQYF
d_call: -; j_call: TRBJ1-5; clone_size: few; v_call: TRBV20-1; cdr3_nt: TGCAGTGCTAGTCTCGGGGCGGGGCAGCCCCAGCATTTT; cdr3_aa: CSASLGAGQPQHF
d_call: TRBD1; j_call: TRBJ1-5; clone_size: -; v_call: TRBV20-1; cdr3_nt: TGCAGTGTCGGGACAGGGCAGGGCCAGCCCCAGCATTTT; cdr3_aa: CSVGTGQGQPQHF
d_call: -; j_call: TRBJ2-7; clone_size: -; v_call: TRBV6-2/TRBV6-3; cdr3_nt: TGTGCCAGCAGTTTAGGATATCTGTCGTTCGAGAGGTACTTC; cdr3_aa: CASSLGYLSFERYF
d_call: TRBD1; j_call: TRBJ2-2; clone_size: few; v_call: TRBV15; cdr3_nt: TGTGCCACCAGCTCAACGACAGGGTACACCGGGGAGCTGTTTTTT; cdr3_aa: CATSSTTGYTGELFF
d_call: TRBD1; j_call: TRBJ1-2; clone_size: -; v_call: TRBV28; cdr3_nt: TGTGCCAGCAGCCCATCCGGGACAGGGGGCGTGAACTATGGCTACACCTTC; cdr3_aa: CASSPSGTGGVNYGYTF
d_call: -; j_call: TRBJ1-5; clone_size: -; v_call: TRBV19; cdr3_nt: TGTGCCAGTAACCGGCCGAGGGGCAATCAGCCCCAGCATTTT; cdr3_aa: CASNRPRGNQPQHF
d_call: -; j_call: TRBJ1-2; clone_size: -; v_call: TRBV6-5; cdr3_nt: TGTGCCAGCAGTTACGCAAATTCGGGGAGCGGCTACACCTTC; cdr3_aa: CASSYANSGSGYTF
d_call: -; j_call: TRBJ2-3; clone_size: -; v_call: TRBV20-1; cdr3_nt: TGCAGTGCTAGAGTTCCTAGCCGAATTAAAGATACGCAGTATTTT; cdr3_aa: CSARVPSRIKDTQYF